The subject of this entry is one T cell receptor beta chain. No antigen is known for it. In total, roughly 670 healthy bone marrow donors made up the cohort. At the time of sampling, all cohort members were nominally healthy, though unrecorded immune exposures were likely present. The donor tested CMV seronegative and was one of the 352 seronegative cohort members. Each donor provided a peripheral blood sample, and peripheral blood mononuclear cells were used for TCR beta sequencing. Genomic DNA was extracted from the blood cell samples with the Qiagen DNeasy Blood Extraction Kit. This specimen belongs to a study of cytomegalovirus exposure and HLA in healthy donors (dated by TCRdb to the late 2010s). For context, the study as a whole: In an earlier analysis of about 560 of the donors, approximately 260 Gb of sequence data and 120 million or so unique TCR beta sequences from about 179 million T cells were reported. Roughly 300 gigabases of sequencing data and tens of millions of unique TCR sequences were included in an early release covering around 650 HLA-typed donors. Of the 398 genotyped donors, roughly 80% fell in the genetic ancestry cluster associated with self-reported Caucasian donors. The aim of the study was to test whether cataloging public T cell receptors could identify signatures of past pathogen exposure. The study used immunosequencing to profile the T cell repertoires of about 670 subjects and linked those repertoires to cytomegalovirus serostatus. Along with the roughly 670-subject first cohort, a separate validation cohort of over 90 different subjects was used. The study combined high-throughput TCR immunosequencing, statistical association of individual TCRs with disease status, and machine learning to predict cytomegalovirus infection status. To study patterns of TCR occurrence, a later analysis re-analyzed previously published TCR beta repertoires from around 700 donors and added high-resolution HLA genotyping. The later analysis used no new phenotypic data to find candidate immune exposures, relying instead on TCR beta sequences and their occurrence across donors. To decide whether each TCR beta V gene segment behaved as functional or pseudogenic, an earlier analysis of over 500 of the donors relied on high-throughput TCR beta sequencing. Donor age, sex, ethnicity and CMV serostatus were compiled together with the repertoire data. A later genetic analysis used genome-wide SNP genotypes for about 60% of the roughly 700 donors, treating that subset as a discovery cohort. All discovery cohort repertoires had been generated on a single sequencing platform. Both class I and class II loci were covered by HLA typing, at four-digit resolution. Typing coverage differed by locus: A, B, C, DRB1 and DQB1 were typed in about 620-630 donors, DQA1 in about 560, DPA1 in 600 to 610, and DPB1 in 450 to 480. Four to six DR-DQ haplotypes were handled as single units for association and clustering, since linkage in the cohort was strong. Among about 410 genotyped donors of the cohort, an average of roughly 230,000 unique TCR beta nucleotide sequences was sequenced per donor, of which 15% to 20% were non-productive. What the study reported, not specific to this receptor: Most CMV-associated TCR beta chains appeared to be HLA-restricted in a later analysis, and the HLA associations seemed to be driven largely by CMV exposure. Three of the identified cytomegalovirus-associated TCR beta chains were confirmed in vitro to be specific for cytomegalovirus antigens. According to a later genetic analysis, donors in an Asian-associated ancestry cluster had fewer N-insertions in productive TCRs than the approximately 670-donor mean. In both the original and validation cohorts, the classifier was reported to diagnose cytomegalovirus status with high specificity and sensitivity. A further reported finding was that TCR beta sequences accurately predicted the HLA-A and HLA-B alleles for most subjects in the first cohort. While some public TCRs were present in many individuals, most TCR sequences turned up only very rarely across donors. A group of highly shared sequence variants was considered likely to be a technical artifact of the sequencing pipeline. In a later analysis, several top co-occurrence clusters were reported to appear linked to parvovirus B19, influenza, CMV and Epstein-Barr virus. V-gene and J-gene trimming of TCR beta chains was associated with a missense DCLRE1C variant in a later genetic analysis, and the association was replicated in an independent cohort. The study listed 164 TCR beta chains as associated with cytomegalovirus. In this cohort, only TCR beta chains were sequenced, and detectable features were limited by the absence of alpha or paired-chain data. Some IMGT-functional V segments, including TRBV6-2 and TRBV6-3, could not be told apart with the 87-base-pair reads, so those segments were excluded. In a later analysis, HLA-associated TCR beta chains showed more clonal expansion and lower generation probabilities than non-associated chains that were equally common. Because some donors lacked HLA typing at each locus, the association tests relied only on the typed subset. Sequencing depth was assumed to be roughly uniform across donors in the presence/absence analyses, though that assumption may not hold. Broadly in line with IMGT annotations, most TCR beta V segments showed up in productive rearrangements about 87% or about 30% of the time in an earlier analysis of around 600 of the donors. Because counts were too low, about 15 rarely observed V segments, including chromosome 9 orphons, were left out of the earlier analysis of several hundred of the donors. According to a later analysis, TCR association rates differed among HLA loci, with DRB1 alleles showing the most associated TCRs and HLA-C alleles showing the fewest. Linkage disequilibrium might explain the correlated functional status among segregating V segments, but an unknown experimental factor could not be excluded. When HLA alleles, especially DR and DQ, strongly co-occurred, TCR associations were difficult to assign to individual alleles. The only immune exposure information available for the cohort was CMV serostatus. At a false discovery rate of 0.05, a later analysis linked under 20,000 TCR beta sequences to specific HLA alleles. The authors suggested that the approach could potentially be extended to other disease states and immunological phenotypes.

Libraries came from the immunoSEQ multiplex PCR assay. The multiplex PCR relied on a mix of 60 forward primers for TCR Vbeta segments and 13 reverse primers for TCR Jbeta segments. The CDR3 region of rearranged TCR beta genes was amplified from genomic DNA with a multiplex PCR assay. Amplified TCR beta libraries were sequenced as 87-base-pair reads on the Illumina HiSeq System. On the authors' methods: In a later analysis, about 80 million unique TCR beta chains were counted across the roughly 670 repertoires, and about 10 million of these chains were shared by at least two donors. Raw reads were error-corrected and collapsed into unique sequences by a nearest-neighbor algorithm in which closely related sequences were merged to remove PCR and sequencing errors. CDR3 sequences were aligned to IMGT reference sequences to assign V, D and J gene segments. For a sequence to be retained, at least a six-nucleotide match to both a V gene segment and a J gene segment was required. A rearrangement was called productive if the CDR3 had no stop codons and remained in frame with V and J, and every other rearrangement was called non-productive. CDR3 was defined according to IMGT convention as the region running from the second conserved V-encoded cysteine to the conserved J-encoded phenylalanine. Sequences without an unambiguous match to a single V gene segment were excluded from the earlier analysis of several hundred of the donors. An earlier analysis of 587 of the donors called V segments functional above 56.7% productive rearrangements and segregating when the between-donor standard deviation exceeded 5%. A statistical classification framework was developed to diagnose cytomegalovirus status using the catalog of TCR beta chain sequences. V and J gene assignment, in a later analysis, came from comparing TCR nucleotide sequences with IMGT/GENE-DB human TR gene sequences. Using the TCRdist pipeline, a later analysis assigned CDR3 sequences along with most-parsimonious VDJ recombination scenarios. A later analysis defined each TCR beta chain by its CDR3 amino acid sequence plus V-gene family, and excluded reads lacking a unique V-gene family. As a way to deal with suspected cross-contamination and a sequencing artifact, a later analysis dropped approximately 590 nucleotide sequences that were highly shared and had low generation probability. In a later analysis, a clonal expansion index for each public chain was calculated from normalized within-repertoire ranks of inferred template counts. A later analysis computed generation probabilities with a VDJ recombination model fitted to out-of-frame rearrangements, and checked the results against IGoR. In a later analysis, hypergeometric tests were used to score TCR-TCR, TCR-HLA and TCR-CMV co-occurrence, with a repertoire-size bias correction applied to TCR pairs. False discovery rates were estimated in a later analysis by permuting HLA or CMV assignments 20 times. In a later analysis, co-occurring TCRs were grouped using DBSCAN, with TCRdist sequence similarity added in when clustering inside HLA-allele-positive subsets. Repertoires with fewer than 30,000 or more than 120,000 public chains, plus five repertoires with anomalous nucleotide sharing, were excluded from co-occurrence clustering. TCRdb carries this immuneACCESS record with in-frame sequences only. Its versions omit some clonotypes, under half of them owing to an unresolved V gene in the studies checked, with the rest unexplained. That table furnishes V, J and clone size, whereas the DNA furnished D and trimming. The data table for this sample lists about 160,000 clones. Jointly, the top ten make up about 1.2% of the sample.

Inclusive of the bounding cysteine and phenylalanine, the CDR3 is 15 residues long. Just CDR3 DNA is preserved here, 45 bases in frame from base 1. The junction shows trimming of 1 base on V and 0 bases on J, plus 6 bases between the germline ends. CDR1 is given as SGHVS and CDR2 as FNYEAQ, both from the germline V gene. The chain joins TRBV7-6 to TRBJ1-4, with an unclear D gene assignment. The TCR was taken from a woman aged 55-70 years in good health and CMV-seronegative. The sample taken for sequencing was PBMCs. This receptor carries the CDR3 CASSLGPSTNEKLFF. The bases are TGTGCCAGCAGCTTAGGGCCTTCAACTAATGAAAAACTGTTTTTT.